The source of this T cell receptor (beta chain) is a study of identical twins. TCRdb reanalysed the 5' RACE reads using MiXCR and keeps one entry per CDR3 protein. The sample consists of roughly 1.6 million distinct CDR3 sequences, more than 30% of them appearing once. Every sampled donor was Caucasian and healthy. With regard to this clonotype: Its antigen is undetermined.

Trimming pared 2 bases from V and 8 bases from J, leaving 12 bases between. Germline-derived CDR1 and CDR2 are KGHSH and LQKENI. CDR3 length equals 13 residues. General study findings and limits: Abundant beta clonotypes from cord blood bore fewer insertions; memory repertoires lacked this pattern. Twin-shared out-of-frame alpha sequences were enriched for low generation probability.

Specimen: cord blood. The chain combines TRBV18 with TRBJ1-2; D gene uncertain. This clonotype originated in a newborn girl in good health. In DNA form, the CDR3 reads TGTGCCAGCTCACCATCCGCCATGGGCGGCTACACCTTC. Translated, it gives CASSPSAMGGYTF.